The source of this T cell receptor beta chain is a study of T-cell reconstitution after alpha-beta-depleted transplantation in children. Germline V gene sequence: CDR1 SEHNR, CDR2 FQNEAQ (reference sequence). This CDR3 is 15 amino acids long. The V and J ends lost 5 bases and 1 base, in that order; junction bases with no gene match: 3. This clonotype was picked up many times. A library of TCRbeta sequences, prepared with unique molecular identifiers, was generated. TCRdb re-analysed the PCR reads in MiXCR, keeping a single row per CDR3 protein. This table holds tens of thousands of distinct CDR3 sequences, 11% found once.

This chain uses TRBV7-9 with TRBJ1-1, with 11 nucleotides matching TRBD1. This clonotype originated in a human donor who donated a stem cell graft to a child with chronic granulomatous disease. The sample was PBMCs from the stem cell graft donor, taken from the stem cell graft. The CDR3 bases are TGTGCCAGCAGCACCGGACAGGGGGCGAACACTGAAGCTTTCTTT. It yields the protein CASSTGQGANTEAFF. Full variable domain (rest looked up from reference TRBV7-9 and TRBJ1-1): DTGVSQNPRHKITKRGQNVTFRCDPISEHNRLYWYRQTLGQGPEFLTYFQNEAQLEKSRLLSDRFSAERPKGSFSTLEIQRTEQGDSAMYLCASSTGQGANTEAFFGQGTRLTVV.